This T cell receptor beta chain was sequenced in a study of control samples from healthy donors and cancer patients. Clones were read by immunoSEQ multiplex PCR, and TCRdb kept only the in-frame ones, dropping some. This table holds roughly 20,000 clones, roughly 85% found once. The CDR3 spans 15 residues. Trimming at V came to 7 bases and at J to 1 base, leaving 4 bases not matched to a gene. The germline V gene has CDR1 ENHRY and CDR2 SYGVKD. Sequencing input: PBMCs. The sequence was collected from a man older than 75 with head and neck cancer. The chain joins TRBV10-3 to TRBJ1-1; 12 nucleotides agree with TRBD1. In DNA form, the CDR3 reads TGTGCCATCAAAGGGACAGGGGGCGAGAACACTGAAGCTTTCTTT. Translating it yields CAIKGTGGENTEAFF.